The 12 T cell receptor beta chains given below trace back to one sample, sequenced in a study of OX40 agonist ivuxolimab in advanced cancers. The table came from immunoSEQ multiplex PCR; TCRdb's copy has only in-frame clones and leaves some out. The profile shows roughly 48,000 clones, approximately 81% of them singletons. This specimen consisted of CD4+ or CD8+ T cells sorted from blood, obtained in a trial of the OX40 agonist ivuxolimab. These receptors originate from an adult with an advanced solid tumor such as melanoma, head and neck, liver or kidney cancer.

The chain has TRBV6-6 and TRBJ1-1; unclear D gene. The germline V gene encodes CDR1 MNHNY and CDR2 SVGAGI (reference sequence). This CDR3 spans 13 amino acids. V lost 4 bases, J lost 6 bases, and 12 bases lay in between. CDR3 coding DNA: TGTGCCAGCAGTTCCACTATGGGATCTGAAGCTTTCTTT. Encoded protein: CASSSTMGSEAFF.

This sequence joins TRBV6-5 and TRBJ2-3; D is unresolved. This CDR3 is built from 14 residues. Between the trimmed V and J ends, which lost 8 bases and 5 bases, there was a span of 17 bases. Germline CDR1 and CDR2: MNHEY and SVGAGI. As DNA, the CDR3 is TGTGCCAGCGCCCCGTCCGGGCCAGGAGATACGCAGTATTTT. It specifies CASAPSGPGDTQYF.

The rearrangement joins TRBV9 to TRBJ1-6; 7 bases map to TRBD1. The CDR3 loop spans 17 amino acids. Trimming removed 4 bases from V and 10 bases from J; junction bases left unmatched: 17. CDR1 is SGDLS, CDR2 YYNGEE, per germline. This CDR3 reads CASSPRQGGDSGSPLHF. Here the CDR3 DNA reads TGTGCCAGCAGCCCTCGACAGGGAGGAGATTCGGGGTCACCCCTCCACTTT.

This chain joins TRBV6-6 and TRBJ2-7, with 7 bases matching TRBD1. Germline loops: CDR1 MNHNY, CDR2 SVGAGI (reference sequence). V trimming: 5 bases; J trimming: 3 bases; junction bases outside the gene matches: 10. This CDR3 spans 15 amino acids. CDR3 coding DNA: TGTGCCAGCAGTCCCCAGACAGGGAAGAACTACGAGCAGTACTTC. It translates to CASSPQTGKNYEQYF.

The chain has TRBV5-1 and TRBJ2-3; D perhaps matches TRBD2 (5 bases). CDR1 is SGHRS and CDR2 is YFSETQ in the germline V gene. CDR3 length: 13 amino acids. The V end lost 4 bases, the J end lost 2 bases, and 8 bases lay between the germline ends. In DNA form, the CDR3 reads TGCGCCAGCAGCGGACTGTTCACAGATACGCAGTATTTT. It codes for CASSGLFTDTQYF.

CDR3 nucleotides: TGTGCCAGTGGAACAGATACGCAGTATTTT. This encodes CASGTDTQYF. This rearrangement joins TRBV19 to TRBJ2-3; no clear D gene. CDR1 is LNHDA, CDR2 SQIVND, per germline (reference sequence). V was trimmed by 8 bases and J by 3 bases, leaving 3 bases between them. CDR3 length equals 10 residues.

This chain uses TRBV7-9 with TRBJ1-1, with D unclear. Germline V CDR1 and CDR2: SEHNR, FQNEAQ (reference sequence). The V and J ends lost 1 base and 8 bases respectively, with 11 bases between them. The CDR3 sequence is 13 residues long. The CDR3, as DNA: TGTGCCAGCAGCTTAGGACTGAATTGGGAAGCTTTCTTT. Amino acid sequence: CASSLGLNWEAFF. Drawing the rest from reference TRBV7-9 and TRBJ1-1, the complete variable domain is DTGVSQNPRHKITKRGQNVTFRCDPISEHNRLYWYRQTLGQGPEFLTYFQNEAQLEKSRLLSDRFSAERPKGSFSTLEIQRTEQGDSAMYLCASSLGLNWEAFFGQGTRLTVV.

In nucleotides, the CDR3 is TGTGCCAGCAGTTCTGCTGTAGCGGGAGGCCCAGATACGCAGTATTTT. It translates to CASSSAVAGGPDTQYF. The gene calls are TRBV6-5 and TRBJ2-3, with 10 positions matching TRBD2. Germline loops: CDR1 MNHEY, CDR2 SVGAGI. CDR3 size: 16 residues. The V gene end was trimmed by 4 bases and the J gene end by 4 bases; junction bases not matched to a gene: 8.

This chain links TRBV6-1 with TRBJ1-3; D might be TRBD1 (5 bases). The germline V gene encodes CDR1 MNHNS and CDR2 SASEGT. CDR3 length: 15 residues. V was cut by 4 bases and J by 0 bases, with 10 bases left in between. CDR3 residues: CASSGGRDSGNTIYF. The CDR3 DNA reads TGTGCCAGCAGTGGGGGGAGAGACTCTGGAAACACCATATATTTT.

The chain recombines TRBV7-9 with TRBJ1-4, with D uncertain. CDR1 SEHNR and CDR2 FQNEAQ come from the germline V gene (reference sequence). The CDR3 has 15 amino acids. V lost 5 bases, J lost 7 bases, and 17 bases lay in between. The chain's CDR3 is CASSTTSGAPEKLFF. In DNA, the CDR3 is TGTGCCAGCAGCACCACATCGGGCGCCCCTGAAAAACTGTTTTTT.

V usage is TRBV28 and J usage is TRBJ1-2; tentative D call: TRBD1 (6 bases). V gave up 10 bases and J gave up 4 bases, with 10 bases separating them. CDR3 size: 11 residues. In germline, CDR1 is MDHEN, CDR2 SYDVKM. CDR3 in amino acids: CATEDSYGYTF. Here the CDR3 DNA reads TGTGCCACCGAGGACAGCTATGGCTACACCTTC.

The chain recombines TRBV5-4 with TRBJ2-4; 12 positions match TRBD2. The germline V gene has CDR1 SGHNT and CDR2 YYREEE (reference sequence). The CDR3 consists of 13 residues. Trimming removed 1 base from V and 14 bases from J; junction bases left unmatched: 4. The CDR3, as DNA: TGTGCCAGCAGCTTGCGTCTAGCGGGAGGGGAGTACTTC. Translating gives CASSLRLAGGEYF.